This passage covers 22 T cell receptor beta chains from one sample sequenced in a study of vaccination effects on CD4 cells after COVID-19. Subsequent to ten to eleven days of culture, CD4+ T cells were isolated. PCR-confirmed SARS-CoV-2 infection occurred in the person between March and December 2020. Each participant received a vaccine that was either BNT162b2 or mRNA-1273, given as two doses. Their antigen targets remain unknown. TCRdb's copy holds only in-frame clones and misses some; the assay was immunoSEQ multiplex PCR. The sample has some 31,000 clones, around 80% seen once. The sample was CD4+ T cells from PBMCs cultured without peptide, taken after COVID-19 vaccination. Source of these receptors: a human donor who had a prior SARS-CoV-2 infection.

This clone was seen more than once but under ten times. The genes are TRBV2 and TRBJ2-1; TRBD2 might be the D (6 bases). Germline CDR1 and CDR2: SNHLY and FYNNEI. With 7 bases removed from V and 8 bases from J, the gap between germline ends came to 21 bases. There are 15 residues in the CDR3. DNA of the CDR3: TGTGCCAGCAATCCCGGGCGGACTATGGATGATGAGCAGTTCTTC. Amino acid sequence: CASNPGRTMDDEQFF.

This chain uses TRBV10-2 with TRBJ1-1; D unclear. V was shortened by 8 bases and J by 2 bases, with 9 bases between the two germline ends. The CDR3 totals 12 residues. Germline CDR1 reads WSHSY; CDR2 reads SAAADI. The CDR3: CASVPLNTEAFF. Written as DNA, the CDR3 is TGCGCCAGCGTCCCCCTCAACACTGAAGCTTTCTTT.

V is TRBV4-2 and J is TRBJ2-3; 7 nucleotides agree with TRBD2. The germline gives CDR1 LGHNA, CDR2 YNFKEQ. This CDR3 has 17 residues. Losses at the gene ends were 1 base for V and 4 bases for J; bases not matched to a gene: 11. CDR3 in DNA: TGTGCCAGCAGCCAAGTTTTGCAGCGGGGTAGGGCAGATACGCAGTATTTT. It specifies CASSQVLQRGRADTQYF.

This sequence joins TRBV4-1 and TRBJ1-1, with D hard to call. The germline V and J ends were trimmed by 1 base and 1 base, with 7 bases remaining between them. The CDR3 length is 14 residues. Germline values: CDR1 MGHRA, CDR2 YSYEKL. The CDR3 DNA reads TGCGCCAGCAGCCAAGGTCAGGAGAACACTGAAGCTTTCTTT. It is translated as CASSQGQENTEAFF.

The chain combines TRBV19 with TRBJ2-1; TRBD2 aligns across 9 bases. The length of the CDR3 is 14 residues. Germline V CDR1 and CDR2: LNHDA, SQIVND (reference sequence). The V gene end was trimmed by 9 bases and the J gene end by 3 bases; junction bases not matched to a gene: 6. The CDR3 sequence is CASSSGRFYNEQFF. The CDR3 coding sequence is TGTGCCAGCTCAAGCGGGAGGTTCTACAATGAGCAGTTCTTC. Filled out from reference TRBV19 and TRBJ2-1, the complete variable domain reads DGGITQSPKYLFRKEGQNVTLSCEQNLNHDAMYWYRQDPGQGLRLIYYSQIVNDFQKGDIAEGYSVSREKKESFPLTVTSAQKNPTAFYLCASSSGRFYNEQFFGPGTRLTVL.

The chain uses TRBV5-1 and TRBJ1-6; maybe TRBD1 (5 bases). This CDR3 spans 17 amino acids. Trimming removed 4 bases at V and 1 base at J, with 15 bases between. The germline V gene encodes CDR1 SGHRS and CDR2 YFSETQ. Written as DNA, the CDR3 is TGCGCCAGCAGCCCAGTCGCGGGGACGTCCTATAATTCACCCCTCCACTTT. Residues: CASSPVAGTSYNSPLHF.

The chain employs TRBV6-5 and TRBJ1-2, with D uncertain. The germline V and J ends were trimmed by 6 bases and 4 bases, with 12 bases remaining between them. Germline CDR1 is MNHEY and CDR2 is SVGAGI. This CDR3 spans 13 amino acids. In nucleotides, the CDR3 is TGTGCCAGCAGACAAGGCGGGATCTATGGCTACACCTTC. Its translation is CASRQGGIYGYTF.

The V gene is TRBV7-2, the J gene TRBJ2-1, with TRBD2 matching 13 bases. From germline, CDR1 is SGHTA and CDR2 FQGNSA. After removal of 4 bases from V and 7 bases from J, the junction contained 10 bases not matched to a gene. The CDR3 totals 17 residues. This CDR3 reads CASSSMTSGGSRNEQFF. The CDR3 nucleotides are TGTGCCAGCAGCTCGATGACTAGCGGGGGGAGTCGGAATGAGCAGTTCTTC.

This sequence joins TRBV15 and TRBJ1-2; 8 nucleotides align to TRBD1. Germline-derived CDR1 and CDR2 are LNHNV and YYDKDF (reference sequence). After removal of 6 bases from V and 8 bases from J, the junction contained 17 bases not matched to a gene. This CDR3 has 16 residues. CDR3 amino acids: CATRRARGRGGTGYTF. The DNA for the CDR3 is TGTGCCACCAGACGGGCCAGGGGGCGCGGTGGAACGGGCTACACCTTC.

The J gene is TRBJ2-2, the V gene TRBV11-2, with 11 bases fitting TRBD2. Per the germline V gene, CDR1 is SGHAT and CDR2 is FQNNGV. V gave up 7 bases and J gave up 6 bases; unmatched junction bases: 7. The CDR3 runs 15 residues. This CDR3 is CASNSVTSGAGELFF. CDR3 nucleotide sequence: TGTGCCAGCAATTCCGTGACTAGCGGGGCCGGGGAGCTGTTTTTT.

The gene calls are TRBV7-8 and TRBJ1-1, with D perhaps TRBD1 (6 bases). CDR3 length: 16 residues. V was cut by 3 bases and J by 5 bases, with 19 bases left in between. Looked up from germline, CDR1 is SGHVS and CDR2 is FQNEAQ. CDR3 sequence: CASSFLSRGAGTEAFF. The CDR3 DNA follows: TGTGCCAGCAGCTTTCTTTCTCGGGGGGCCGGGACTGAAGCTTTCTTT.

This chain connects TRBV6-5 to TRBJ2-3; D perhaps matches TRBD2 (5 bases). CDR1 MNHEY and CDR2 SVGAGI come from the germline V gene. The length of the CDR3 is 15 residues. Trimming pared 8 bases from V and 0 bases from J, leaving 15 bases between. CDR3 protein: CASVVGPGSTDTQYF. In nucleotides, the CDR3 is TGTGCCAGCGTGGTGGGCCCGGGGAGCACAGATACGCAGTATTTT.

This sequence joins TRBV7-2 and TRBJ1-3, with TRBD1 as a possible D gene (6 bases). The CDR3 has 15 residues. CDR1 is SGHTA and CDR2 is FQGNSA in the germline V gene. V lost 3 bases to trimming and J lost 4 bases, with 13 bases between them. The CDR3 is CASSFGGAVGNTIYF. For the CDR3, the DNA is TGTGCCAGCAGCTTCGGGGGGGCGGTAGGAAACACCATATATTTT.

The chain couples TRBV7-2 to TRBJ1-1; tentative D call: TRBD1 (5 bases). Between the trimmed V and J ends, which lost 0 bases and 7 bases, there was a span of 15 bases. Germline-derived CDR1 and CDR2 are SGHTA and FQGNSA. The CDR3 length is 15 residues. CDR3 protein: CASSLALGEVGEAFF. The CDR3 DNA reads TGTGCCAGCAGCTTAGCGCTGGGGGAAGTGGGTGAAGCTTTCTTT.

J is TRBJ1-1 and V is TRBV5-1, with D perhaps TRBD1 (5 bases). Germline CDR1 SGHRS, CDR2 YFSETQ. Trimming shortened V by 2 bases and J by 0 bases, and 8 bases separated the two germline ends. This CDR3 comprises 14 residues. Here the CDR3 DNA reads TGCGCCAGCAGCTTCTCAGGGATGAACACTGAAGCTTTCTTT. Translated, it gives CASSFSGMNTEAFF.

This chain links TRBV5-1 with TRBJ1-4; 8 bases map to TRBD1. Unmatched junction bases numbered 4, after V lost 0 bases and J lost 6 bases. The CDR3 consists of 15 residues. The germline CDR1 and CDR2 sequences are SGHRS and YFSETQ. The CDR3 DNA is TGCGCCAGCAGCTTGGGACAGACAGGGGATGAAAAACTGTTTTTT. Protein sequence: CASSLGQTGDEKLFF. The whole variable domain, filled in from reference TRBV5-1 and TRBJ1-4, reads KAGVTQTPRYLIKTRGQQVTLSCSPISGHRSVSWYQQTPGQGLQFLFEYFSETQRNKGNFPGRFSGRQFSNSRSEMNVSTLELGDSALYLCASSLGQTGDEKLFFGSGTQLSVL.

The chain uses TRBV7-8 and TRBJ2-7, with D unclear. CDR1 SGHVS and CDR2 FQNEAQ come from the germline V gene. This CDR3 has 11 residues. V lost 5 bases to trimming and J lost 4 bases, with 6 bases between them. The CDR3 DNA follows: TGTGCCAGCAGCCCTGGGTACGAGCAGTACTTC. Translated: CASSPGYEQYF.

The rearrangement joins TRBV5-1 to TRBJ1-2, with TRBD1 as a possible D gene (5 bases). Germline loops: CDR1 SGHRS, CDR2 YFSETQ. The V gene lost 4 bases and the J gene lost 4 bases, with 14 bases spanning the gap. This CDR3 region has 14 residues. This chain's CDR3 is CASSHGTVLYGYTF. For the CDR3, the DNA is TGCGCCAGCAGCCATGGGACCGTTCTCTATGGCTACACCTTC. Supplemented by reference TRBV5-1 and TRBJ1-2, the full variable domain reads KAGVTQTPRYLIKTRGQQVTLSCSPISGHRSVSWYQQTPGQGLQFLFEYFSETQRNKGNFPGRFSGRQFSNSRSEMNVSTLELGDSALYLCASSHGTVLYGYTFGSGTRLTVV.

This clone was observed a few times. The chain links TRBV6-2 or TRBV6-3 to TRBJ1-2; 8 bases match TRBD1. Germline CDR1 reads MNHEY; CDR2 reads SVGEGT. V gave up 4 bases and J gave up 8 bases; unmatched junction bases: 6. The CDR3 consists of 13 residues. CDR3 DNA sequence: TGTGCCAGCAGTTCCCAGGGGGCATGGGGCTACACCTTC. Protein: CASSSQGAWGYTF.

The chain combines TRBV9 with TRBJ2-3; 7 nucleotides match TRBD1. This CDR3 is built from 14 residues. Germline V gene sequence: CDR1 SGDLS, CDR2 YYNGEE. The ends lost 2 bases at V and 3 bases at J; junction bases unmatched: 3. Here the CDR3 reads CASSVQTGTDTQYF. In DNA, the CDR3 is TGTGCCAGCAGCGTGCAGACAGGGACAGATACGCAGTATTTT.

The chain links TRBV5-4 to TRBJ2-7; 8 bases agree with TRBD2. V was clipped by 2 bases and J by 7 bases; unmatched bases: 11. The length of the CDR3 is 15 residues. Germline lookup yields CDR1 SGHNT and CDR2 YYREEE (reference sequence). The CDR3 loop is CASSFGLAWEGEQYF. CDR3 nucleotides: TGTGCCAGCAGCTTTGGACTAGCATGGGAAGGGGAGCAGTACTTC.

CDR3 in amino acids: CASSLLFGDEQYF. The CDR3 DNA reads as TGTGCCAGCAGCTTGCTCTTTGGGGACGAGCAGTACTTC. This chain connects TRBV5-4 to TRBJ2-7; unclear D gene. V was pared by 1 base and J by 5 bases, with 10 bases between. CDR3 size: 13 residues. In germline, CDR1 is SGHNT, CDR2 YYREEE (reference sequence).